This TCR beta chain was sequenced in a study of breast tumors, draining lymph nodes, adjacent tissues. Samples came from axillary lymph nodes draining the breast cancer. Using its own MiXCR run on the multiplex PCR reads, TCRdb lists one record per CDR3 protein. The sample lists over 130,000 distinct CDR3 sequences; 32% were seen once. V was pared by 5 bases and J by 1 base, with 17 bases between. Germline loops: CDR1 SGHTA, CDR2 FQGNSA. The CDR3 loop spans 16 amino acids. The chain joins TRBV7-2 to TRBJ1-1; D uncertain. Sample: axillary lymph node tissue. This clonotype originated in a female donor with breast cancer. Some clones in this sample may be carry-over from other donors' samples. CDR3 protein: CASSRSTSPGNTEAFF. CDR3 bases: TGTGCCAGCAGCCGCTCGACGAGCCCGGGGAACACTGAAGCTTTCTTT.